The following is a T cell receptor (beta chain) sequence with its context. CDR1 is SQVTM, CDR2 ANQGSEA, per germline. The CDR3 covers 16 residues. Together with a sample-barcoded 5' primer, a J-beta primer mix was included in a second PCR lasting about 6 to 12 cycles. Through a template-switch adaptor with 12 random nucleotides, each cDNA molecule received a tag. TCRdb ran MiXCR on the 5' RACE reads and lists one entry per CDR3 protein. The table lists roughly 1.4 million distinct CDR3 sequences, 59% of them singletons. The data stem from a study of blood T cells in healthy people across ages. The chain combines TRBV29-1 with TRBJ2-1; possibly TRBD1 or TRBD2 for D (6 bases each). The DNA end is more similar to TRBJ2-7, so the J call may be wrong. The sample taken for sequencing was blood. The source is a young man in good health. CDR3 region: CSVGRGTGTFYNEQYF. The CDR3 nucleotides read TGCAGCGTCGGGCGGGGTACAGGGACCTTTTACAATGAGCAGTACTTC.